Presented here are 21 T cell receptor beta chains from one specimen sequenced in a study of healthy donors' naive CD4 and CD8 T cells. Starting from around 470 ng of total RNA, TCR libraries were made with linear amplification. TCRdb re-derived calls from the reads in MiXCR, one entry per CDR3 protein. The sample includes about 180,000 distinct CDR3 sequences, about four fifths of them seen just once. The sample comprised naive CD4+ and CD8+ T cells sorted from blood, pooled from several donors. The receptors derive from a pool of human donors in good health; the sample pools cells from several healthy donors.

The chain couples TRBV5-4 to TRBJ2-3; maybe TRBD1 (5 bases). The CDR3 length is 15 residues. Trimming removed 2 bases at V and 0 bases at J, with 10 bases between. The V gene's germline CDR1 is SGHNT and CDR2 YYREEE (reference sequence). The CDR3 nucleotides are TGTGCCAGCAGCTTAGGGGCCGTAAGCACAGATACGCAGTATTTT. It codes for CASSLGAVSTDTQYF.

The chain recombines TRBV11-2 with TRBJ2-1; D may be TRBD1 (6 bases). CDR3 length: 15 amino acids. V shed 1 base and J shed 1 base, with 8 bases lying between them. Germline-derived CDR1 and CDR2 are SGHAT and FQNNGV. CDR3 protein: CASSLGGHSYNEQFF. CDR3 DNA sequence: TGTGCCAGCAGCTTAGGGGGACATTCCTACAATGAGCAGTTCTTC.

This clonotype was observed a few times. This sequence joins TRBV27 and TRBJ2-7; possibly TRBD1 or TRBD2 for D (5 bases each). This CDR3 is 13 amino acids long. Germline lookup yields CDR1 MNHEY and CDR2 SMNVEV (reference sequence). Trimming took off 7 bases at V and 2 bases at J, with 12 bases between the two ends. CDR3 protein: CASTGGVTYEQYF. For the CDR3, the DNA is TGTGCCAGCACTGGGGGAGTAACCTACGAGCAGTACTTC.

The chain couples TRBV29-1 to TRBJ2-3; TRBD2 matches 7 bases. V gave up 4 bases and J gave up 2 bases; unmatched junction bases: 9. The CDR3 is 15 amino acids. Germline V lookup: CDR1 SQVTM, CDR2 ANQGSEA. CDR3 coding DNA: TGCAGCGTTGCCAGGGACTACAGGATCACAGATACGCAGTATTTT. Translation: CSVARDYRITDTQYF.

The chain joins TRBV12-3 or TRBV12-4 to TRBJ2-3; D is uncertain. The V and J ends lost 6 bases and 0 bases respectively, with 10 bases between them. The CDR3 runs 14 residues. For the CDR3, the DNA is TGTGCCAGCAGGCTGATGACTAGCACAGATACGCAGTATTTT. Translating it yields CASRLMTSTDTQYF.

The V gene is TRBV19, the J gene TRBJ2-7; the D gene is possibly TRBD1 (6 bases). Per the germline V gene, CDR1 is LNHDA and CDR2 is SQIVND (reference sequence). The length of the CDR3 is 12 residues. The V and J ends lost 3 bases and 7 bases respectively, with 10 bases between them. The CDR3 loop reads CASSMVRGEQYF. DNA for the CDR3: TGTGCCAGTAGTATGGTCAGGGGTGAGCAGTACTTC. Variable domain in full (rest from reference TRBV19 and TRBJ2-7): DGGITQSPKYLFRKEGQNVTLSCEQNLNHDAMYWYRQDPGQGLRLIYYSQIVNDFQKGDIAEGYSVSREKKESFPLTVTSAQKNPTAFYLCASSMVRGEQYFGPGTRLTVT.

Written as DNA, the CDR3 is TGTGCCAGCCAAAGGGTTGGTGAAAAACTGTTTTTT. Amino acid sequence: CASQRVGEKLFF. The rearrangement links TRBV6-7 to TRBJ1-4; D unclear. TRBV6-7 qualifies as an ORF whose function is uncertain. The CDR3 sequence is 12 residues long. V lost 8 bases, J lost 7 bases, and 11 bases lay in between.

The chain has TRBV29-1 and TRBJ2-4, with a tentative D call TRBD2 (6 bases). This CDR3 has 16 amino acids. The germline V and J ends were trimmed by 1 base and 6 bases, with 19 bases remaining between them. Germline V gene lookup returns CDR1 SQVTM and CDR2 ANQGSEA. CDR3 protein: CSVEARGTSQGNIQYF. The CDR3 DNA is TGCAGCGTTGAAGCTCGTGGGACTTCTCAGGGAAACATTCAGTACTTC.

This clonotype turned up a few times. CDR3 DNA: TGTGCCAGTAGTATCACGGCAGAGGTATACACTGAAGCTTTCTTT. Amino acids: CASSITAEVYTEAFF. The chain uses TRBV19 and TRBJ1-1; D gene unclear. The germline V gene encodes CDR1 LNHDA and CDR2 SQIVND (reference sequence). This CDR3 contains 15 residues. Deletions cut 3 bases from V and 3 bases from J, with 14 bases between.

CDR3 in DNA: TGCGCCAGCAGCTTAGATAGACTAGCGGGATACAATGAGCAGTTCTTC. This encodes CASSLDRLAGYNEQFF. The genes are TRBV5-1 and TRBJ2-1; 11 nucleotides match TRBD2. Trimming at V came to 2 bases and at J to 4 bases, leaving 5 bases not matched to a gene. CDR1 is SGHRS and CDR2 is YFSETQ in the germline V gene. The CDR3 contains 16 residues.

This chain links TRBV20-1 with TRBJ2-6, with D uncertain. Per the germline V gene, CDR1 is DFQATT and CDR2 is SNEGSKA (reference sequence). The CDR3 runs 14 residues. Trimming removed 3 bases from V and 1 base from J, with 7 bases in between. The CDR3 DNA reads as TGCAGTGCTAGCGGGCGATCTGGGGCCAACGTCCTGACTTTC. Translation: CSASGRSGANVLTF.

As to this clonotype: This CDR3 fails to terminate in the conserved phenylalanine or tryptophan, so it likely reflects a read error. This chain joins TRBV5-1 and TRBJ2-5; TRBD1 might be the D (6 bases). The CDR3 has 14 amino acids. Germline values: CDR1 SGHRS, CDR2 YFSETQ. V was cut by 4 bases and J by 5 bases, with 15 bases left in between. The CDR3 bases are TGCGCCAGCAGCGCTGGGTTGGGGGCGGAGACCCAGTACCTC. It codes for CASSAGLGAETQYL.

The V and J genes are TRBV19 and TRBJ1-5, with 8 bases that match TRBD1. The CDR3 is 15 residues long. The germline gives CDR1 LNHDA, CDR2 SQIVND (reference sequence). V gave up 6 bases and J gave up 3 bases; unmatched junction bases: 7. CDR3 loop: CASSRGQGYNQPQHF. Written as DNA, the CDR3 is TGTGCCAGTAGCCGAGGACAGGGCTACAATCAGCCCCAGCATTTT.

The chain employs TRBV27 and TRBJ1-1; TRBD1 matches at 7 bases. Germline assignment: CDR1 MNHEY and CDR2 SMNVEV (reference sequence). Losses at the gene ends were 6 bases for V and 3 bases for J; bases not matched to a gene: 7. The length of the CDR3 is 14 residues. For the CDR3, the DNA is TGTGCCAGCAGAGCAGAGGGGGCGTACACTGAAGCTTTCTTT. Amino acids: CASRAEGAYTEAFF.

This clonotype has just one count. The chain joins TRBV4-1 to TRBJ2-7; the D gene is possibly TRBD1 (5 bases). The CDR3 consists of 13 residues. Deletions cut 5 bases from V and 6 bases from J, with 14 bases between. The germline gives CDR1 MGHRA, CDR2 YSYEKL. CDR3 bases: TGCGCCAGCAGCGGACATCCCTCGGGCGAGCAGTACTTC. Its protein product is CASSGHPSGEQYF.

The chain carries TRBV6-5 and TRBJ2-3; no clear D. V was trimmed by 8 bases and J by 4 bases, leaving 10 bases between them. CDR3 size: 12 residues. Germline V CDR1 and CDR2: MNHEY, SVGAGI. Here the CDR3 DNA reads TGTGCCAGCTTCGGAGTCGCAGATACGCAGTATTTT. Protein: CASFGVADTQYF.

This clonotype was observed a handful of times. CDR3 residues: CASLAGHEQYF. The CDR3 nucleotides read TGTGCCAGCTTAGCTGGCCACGAGCAGTACTTC. The rearrangement links TRBV6-5 to TRBJ2-7; D is undetermined. Germline V gene lookup returns CDR1 MNHEY and CDR2 SVGAGI. Trimming cost V 8 bases and J 5 bases, with 10 bases left between them. The CDR3 is 11 residues long.

V and J are TRBV28 and TRBJ2-1, with D possibly being TRBD2 (6 bases). This CDR3 has 14 amino acids. Germline V gene lookup returns CDR1 MDHEN and CDR2 SYDVKM. V lost 8 bases and J 4 bases, leaving 15 bases between the germline ends. CDR3 nucleotide sequence: TGTGCCAGCCACCTCGGGACTTCGTACAATGAGCAGTTCTTC. Translating gives CASHLGTSYNEQFF.

The chain recombines TRBV19 with TRBJ2-7; 9 nucleotides line up with TRBD2. This CDR3 region has 14 residues. The V gene's germline CDR1 is LNHDA and CDR2 SQIVND (reference sequence). Trimming at V came to 1 base and at J to 2 bases, leaving 0 bases not matched to a gene. DNA of the CDR3: TGTGCCAGTAGTATAGGCGGGAGGGCCTACGAGCAGTACTTC. It encodes CASSIGGRAYEQYF.

The chain has TRBV11-2 and TRBJ2-5, with 10 nucleotides matching TRBD1. CDR1 is SGHAT, CDR2 FQNNGV, per germline. The V and J ends lost 5 bases and 7 bases, in that order; junction bases with no gene match: 13. This CDR3 comprises 16 residues. CDR3 sequence reads: CASSARTGGSEGTQYF. CDR3 sequence (DNA): TGTGCCAGCAGCGCCCGGACAGGGGGAAGTGAGGGGACCCAGTACTTC.

V is TRBV20-1 and J is TRBJ2-7; D unresolved. Germline V gene data show CDR1 as DFQATT and CDR2 as SNEGSKA (reference sequence). This CDR3 has 14 residues. V was pared by 3 bases and J by 2 bases, with 14 bases between. CDR3 amino acids: CSASYQRTTYEQYF. CDR3 nucleotides: TGCAGTGCTAGCTACCAACGGACCACCTACGAGCAGTACTTC.